Listed below are T cell receptor beta chains from one sample, sequenced in a study of CD8+CD57+ T cells in acquired aplastic anemia. TCRdb analysed the reads with MiXCR anew, one entry per CDR3 protein. Here the sample spans about 470,000 distinct CDR3 sequences, less than 35% being singletons. Sequenced material: sorted CD4+, CD8+, or CD8+CD57+ T cells (not recorded which) from PBMCs. The receptors originated from a human donor with aplastic anemia. Each CDR3 is given with its conserved first and last residue.

V: TRBV19; J: TRBJ1-5; CDR3: CASSHWGQGGFGQPQHF
V: TRBV9; J: TRBJ2-1; CDR3: CASSPITGPNEQFF
V: TRBV20-1; J: TRBJ2-3; CDR3: CSARISGDTQYF
V: TRBV7-8; J: TRBJ2-7; CDR3: CASSLGGENVGEQYF
V: TRBV25-1; J: TRBJ1-2; CDR3: CASTIGGQGTNYGYTF
V: TRBV6-1; J: TRBJ1-6; CDR3: CASMQGSPLHF
V: TRBV7-3; J: TRBJ1-2; CDR3: CASSLTVRGGANYGYTF
V: TRBV2; J: TRBJ1-2; CDR3: CASSTGEGRGYTF
V: TRBV7-3; J: TRBJ2-6; CDR3: CASSLASVSGANVLTF
V: TRBV24-1; J: TRBJ1-6; CDR3: CATSKGQVGSPLHF
V: TRBV20-1; J: TRBJ2-1; CDR3: CSAPPQVGDEQFF
V: TRBV20-1; J: TRBJ2-7; CDR3: CSAKWAGGLSYEQYF
V: TRBV6-1; J: TRBJ1-5; CDR3: CAGCRTPEYDNQPQHF
V: TRBV4-2; J: TRBJ2-7; CDR3: CASSQDLGAYEQYF
V: TRBV19; J: TRBJ1-5; CDR3: CASSLPPGGGQPQHF
V: TRBV20-1; J: TRBJ2-7; CDR3: CSASEGRLADFSYEQYF
V: TRBV5-8; J: TRBJ1-1; CDR3: CASSWGHNTEAFF
V: TRBV5-8; J: TRBJ2-7; CDR3: CASSFSRRGGHEQYF
V: TRBV29-1; J: TRBJ1-5; CDR3: CSLAPAGNQPQHF
V: TRBV11-1; J: TRBJ2-1; CDR3: CASSFGGRNRNEQFF
V: TRBV6-2/TRBV6-3; J: TRBJ1-5; CDR3: CASSYSRFRTGGKGQPQHF
V: TRBV19; J: TRBJ1-2; CDR3: CASSRKGDQQGGYTF
V: TRBV7-2; J: TRBJ2-5; CDR3: CASSRGQKETQYF
V: TRBV15; J: TRBJ1-2; CDR3: CATSDGRGYGYTF
V: TRBV2; J: TRBJ2-3; CDR3: CASSEAGPSGPWADTQYF
V: TRBV12-3/TRBV12-4; J: TRBJ2-7; CDR3: CASRPPGQGAEQYF
V: TRBV11-2; J: TRBJ2-3; CDR3: CASSLRASRTDTQYF
V: TRBV4-3; J: TRBJ2-6; CDR3: CASSQDRALSGANVLTF
V: TRBV7-2; J: TRBJ2-3; CDR3: CASSLLVGDTQYF
V: TRBV4-2; J: TRBJ2-3; CDR3: CASSQDRGAGSDTQYF
V: TRBV3-1; J: TRBJ1-2; CDR3: CASSQPLGTGGEGYTF
V: TRBV25-1; J: TRBJ2-7; CDR3: CASSLTGTEISYYEQYF
V: TRBV3-1; J: TRBJ1-5; CDR3: CASSFGRSNQPQHF
V: TRBV24-1; J: TRBJ1-2; CDR3: CATGVDSYGYTF
V: TRBV7-3; J: TRBJ2-7; CDR3: CASREERGQYF
V: TRBV16; J: TRBJ2-6; CDR3: CASSEDGTSGANVLTF
V: TRBV2; J: TRBJ1-6; CDR3: CASSDRTGRNSPLHF
V: TRBV20-1; J: TRBJ1-3; CDR3: CSARPRLSSGNTIYF
V: TRBV7-9; J: TRBJ1-3; CDR3: CASSPSNSGNTIYF
V: TRBV6-1; J: TRBJ2-2; CDR3: CASRNKGQNTGELFF
V: TRBV24-1; J: TRBJ2-1; CDR3: CATRAYNEQFF
V: TRBV5-1; J: TRBJ2-2; CDR3: CASSRGTSGTSTGELFF
V: TRBV20-1; J: TRBJ2-1; CDR3: CSASRSGDAYNEQFF
V: TRBV20-1; J: TRBJ1-5; CDR3: CSARGPGGVVGQPQHF
V: TRBV27; J: TRBJ1-2; CDR3: CASSLRDSDNGYTF
V: TRBV7-2; J: TRBJ1-2; CDR3: CASSLVAGSGYGYTF
V: TRBV5-1; J: TRBJ2-5; CDR3: CASSLDPGGVETQYF
V: TRBV12-3/TRBV12-4; J: TRBJ2-1; CDR3: CASTRLAGDNEQFF
V: TRBV24-1; J: TRBJ2-1; CDR3: CATRATGGMNEQFF
V: TRBV6-2/TRBV6-3; J: TRBJ2-1; CDR3: CASSYRSRTGGYEQFF